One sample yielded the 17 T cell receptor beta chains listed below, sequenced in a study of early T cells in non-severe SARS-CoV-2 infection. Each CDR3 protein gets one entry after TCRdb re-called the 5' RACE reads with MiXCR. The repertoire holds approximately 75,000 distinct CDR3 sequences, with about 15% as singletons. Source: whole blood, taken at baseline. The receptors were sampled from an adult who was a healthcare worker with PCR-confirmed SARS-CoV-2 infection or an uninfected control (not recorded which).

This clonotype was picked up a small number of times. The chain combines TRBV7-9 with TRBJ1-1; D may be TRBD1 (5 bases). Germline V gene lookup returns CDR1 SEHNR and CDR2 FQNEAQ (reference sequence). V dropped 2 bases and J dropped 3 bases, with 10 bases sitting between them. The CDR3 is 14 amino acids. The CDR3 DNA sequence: TGTGCCAGCAGCTTACAGGGATTAGACACTGAAGCTTTCTTT. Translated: CASSLQGLDTEAFF.

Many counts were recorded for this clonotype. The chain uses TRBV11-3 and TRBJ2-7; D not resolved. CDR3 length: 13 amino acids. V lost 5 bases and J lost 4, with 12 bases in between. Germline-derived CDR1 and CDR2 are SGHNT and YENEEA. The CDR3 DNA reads TGTGCCAGCAGCCCCCCCGACGGTTACGAGCAGTACTTC. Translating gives CASSPPDGYEQYF.

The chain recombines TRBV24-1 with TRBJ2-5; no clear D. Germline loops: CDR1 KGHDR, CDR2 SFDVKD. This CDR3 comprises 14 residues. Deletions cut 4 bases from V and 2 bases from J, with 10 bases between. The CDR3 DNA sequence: TGTGCCACCAGTGACCCTGGCCCTCAAGAGACCCAGTACTTC. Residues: CATSDPGPQETQYF.

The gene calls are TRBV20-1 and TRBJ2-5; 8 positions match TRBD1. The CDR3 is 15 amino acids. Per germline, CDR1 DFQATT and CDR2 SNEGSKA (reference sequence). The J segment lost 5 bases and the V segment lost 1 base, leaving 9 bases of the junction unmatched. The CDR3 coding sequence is TGCAGTGCTAGAGCCGGACAGGGAAACATGGAGACCCAGTACTTC. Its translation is CSARAGQGNMETQYF.

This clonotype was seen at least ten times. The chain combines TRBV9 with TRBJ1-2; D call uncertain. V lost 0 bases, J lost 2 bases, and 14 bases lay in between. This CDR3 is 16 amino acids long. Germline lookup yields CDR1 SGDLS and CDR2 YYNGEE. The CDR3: CASSVEGEVANYGYTF. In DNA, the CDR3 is TGTGCCAGCAGCGTAGAGGGCGAAGTCGCGAACTATGGCTACACCTTC.

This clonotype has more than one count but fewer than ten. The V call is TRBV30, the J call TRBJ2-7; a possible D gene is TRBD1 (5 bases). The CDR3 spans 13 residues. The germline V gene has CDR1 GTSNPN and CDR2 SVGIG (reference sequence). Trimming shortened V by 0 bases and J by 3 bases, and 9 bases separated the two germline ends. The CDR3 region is CAWSVGANYEQYF. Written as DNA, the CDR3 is TGTGCCTGGAGTGTAGGGGCGAACTACGAGCAGTACTTC. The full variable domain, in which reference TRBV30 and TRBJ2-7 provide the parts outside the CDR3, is SQTIHQWPATLVQPVGSPLSLECTVEGTSNPNLYWYRQAAGRGLQLLFYSVGIGQISSEVPQNLSASRPQDRQFILSSKKLLLSDSGFYLCAWSVGANYEQYFGPGTRLTVT.

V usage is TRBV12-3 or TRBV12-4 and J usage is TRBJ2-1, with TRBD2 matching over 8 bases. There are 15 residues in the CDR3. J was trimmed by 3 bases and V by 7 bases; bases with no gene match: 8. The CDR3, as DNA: TGTGCCAGCAAGACCACTAGCGGTCGCTACAATGAGCAGTTCTTC. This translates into CASKTTSGRYNEQFF.

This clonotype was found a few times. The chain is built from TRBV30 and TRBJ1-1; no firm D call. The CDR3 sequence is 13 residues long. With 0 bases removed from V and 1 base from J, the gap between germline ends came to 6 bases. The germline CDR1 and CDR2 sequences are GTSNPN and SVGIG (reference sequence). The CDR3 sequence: CAWSVARNTEAFF. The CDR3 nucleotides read TGTGCCTGGAGTGTTGCGAGGAACACTGAAGCTTTCTTT.

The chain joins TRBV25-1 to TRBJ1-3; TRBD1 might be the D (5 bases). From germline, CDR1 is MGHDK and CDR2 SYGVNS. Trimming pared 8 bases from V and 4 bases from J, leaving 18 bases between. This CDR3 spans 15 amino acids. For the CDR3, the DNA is TGTGCCAGCCAAAACGGGGGTCTAATAGGAAACACCATATATTTT. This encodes CASQNGGLIGNTIYF.

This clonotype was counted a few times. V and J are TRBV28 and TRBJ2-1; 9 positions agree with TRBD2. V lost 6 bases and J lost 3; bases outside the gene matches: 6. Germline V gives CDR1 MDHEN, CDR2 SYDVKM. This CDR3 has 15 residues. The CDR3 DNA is TGTGCCAGCAGAAAGACTAGCGGCCACTACAATGAGCAGTTCTTC. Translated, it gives CASRKTSGHYNEQFF.

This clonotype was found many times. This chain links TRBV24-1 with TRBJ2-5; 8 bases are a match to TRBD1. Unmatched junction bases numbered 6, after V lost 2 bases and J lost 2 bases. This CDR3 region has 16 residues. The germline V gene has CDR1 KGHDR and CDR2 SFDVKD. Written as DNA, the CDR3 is TGTGCCACCAGTGATTACGGGACAGGCATGCAAGAGACCCAGTACTTC. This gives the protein CATSDYGTGMQETQYF.

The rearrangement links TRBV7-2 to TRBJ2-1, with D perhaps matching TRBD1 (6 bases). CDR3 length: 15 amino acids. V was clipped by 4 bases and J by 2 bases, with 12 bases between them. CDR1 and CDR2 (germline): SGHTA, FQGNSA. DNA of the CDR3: TGTGCCAGCAGCTCCCCGGACAGACCCTACAATGAGCAGTTCTTC. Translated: CASSSPDRPYNEQFF.

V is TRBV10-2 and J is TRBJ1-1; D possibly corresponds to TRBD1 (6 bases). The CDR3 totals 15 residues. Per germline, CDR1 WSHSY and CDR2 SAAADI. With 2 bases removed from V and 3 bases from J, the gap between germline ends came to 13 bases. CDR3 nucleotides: TGCGCCAGCAGTGAGGGCCAGGGGTATTACACTGAAGCTTTCTTT. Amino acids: CASSEGQGYYTEAFF.

The CDR3 DNA reads TGTGCCAGCAGCACAGGGTACCACGAGCAGTACTTC. Protein sequence: CASSTGYHEQYF. This chain links TRBV27 with TRBJ2-7; tentative D call: TRBD1 (6 bases). Germline CDR1 and CDR2: MNHEY and SMNVEV (reference sequence). The CDR3 runs to 12 residues. Trimming took 6 bases from V and 5 from J, leaving 11 bases between them.

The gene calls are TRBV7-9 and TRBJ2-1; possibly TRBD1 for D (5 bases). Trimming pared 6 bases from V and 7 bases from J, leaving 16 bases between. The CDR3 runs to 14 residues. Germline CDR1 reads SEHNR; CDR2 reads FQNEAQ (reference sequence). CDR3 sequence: CASRTPQGRNEQFF. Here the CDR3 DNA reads TGTGCCAGCAGAACGCCCCAGGGAAGGAATGAGCAGTTCTTC.

The CDR3 nucleotides are TGTGCCAGCAGCTTGGCGAGGGGAGGCGAAAAACTGTTTTTT. Protein product: CASSLARGGEKLFF. The gene calls are TRBV5-6 and TRBJ1-4, with a tentative D call TRBD1 (5 bases). This CDR3 spans 14 amino acids. Trimming removed 0 bases from V and 8 bases from J, with 11 bases in between. Germline V gene lookup returns CDR1 SGHDT and CDR2 YYEEEE. The whole variable domain, remainder taken from reference TRBV5-6 and TRBJ1-4, is DAGVTQSPTHLIKTRGQQVTLRCSPKSGHDTVSWYQQALGQGPQFIFQYYEEEERQRGNFPDRFSGHQFPNYSSELNVNALLLGDSALYLCASSLARGGEKLFFGSGTQLSVL.

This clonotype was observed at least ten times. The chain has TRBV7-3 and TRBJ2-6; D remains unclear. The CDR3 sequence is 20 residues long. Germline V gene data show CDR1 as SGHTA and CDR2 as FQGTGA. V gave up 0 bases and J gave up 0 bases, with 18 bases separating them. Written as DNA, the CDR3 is TGTGCCAGCAGCTTAACGGCATGGGGTAGTGTGGCCTCTGGGGCCAACGTCCTGACTTTC. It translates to CASSLTAWGSVASGANVLTF. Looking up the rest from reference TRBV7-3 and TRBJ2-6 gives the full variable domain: GAGVSQTPSNKVTEKGKYVELRCDPISGHTALYWYRQSLGQGPEFLIYFQGTGAADDSGLPNDRFFAVRPEGSVSTLKIQRTERGDSAVYLCASSLTAWGSVASGANVLTFGAGSRLTVL.